The source of this T cell receptor (beta chain) is a study of identical twins. Findings and caveats of the study: The same donors were not followed; conclusions instead depended on cross-sectional statistical analysis.

Concerning this clonotype itself: The antigen remains unidentified.

Unique molecular identifiers were present on the cDNA, and a universal primer site came from template switching. TCRdb re-analysed the 5' RACE reads in MiXCR, keeping a single row per CDR3 protein. The sample lists approximately 220,000 distinct CDR3 sequences, around 6.9% occurring once. V was pared by 5 bases and J by 4 bases, with 11 bases between. The length of the CDR3 is 13 residues. Germline V lookup: CDR1 KGHDR, CDR2 SFDVKD. Separately, the same data were catalogued under a study of yellow fever vaccine responses in identical twins.

V is TRBV24-1 and J is TRBJ2-7; maybe TRBD2 (6 bases). The TCR comes from a woman younger than 35 in good health. Material: memory (CD45RO+) T cells sorted from blood. CDR3 in DNA: TGTGCCACCAGTGGAGGACTAAATTACGAGCAGTACTTC. The encoded protein is CATSGGLNYEQYF.